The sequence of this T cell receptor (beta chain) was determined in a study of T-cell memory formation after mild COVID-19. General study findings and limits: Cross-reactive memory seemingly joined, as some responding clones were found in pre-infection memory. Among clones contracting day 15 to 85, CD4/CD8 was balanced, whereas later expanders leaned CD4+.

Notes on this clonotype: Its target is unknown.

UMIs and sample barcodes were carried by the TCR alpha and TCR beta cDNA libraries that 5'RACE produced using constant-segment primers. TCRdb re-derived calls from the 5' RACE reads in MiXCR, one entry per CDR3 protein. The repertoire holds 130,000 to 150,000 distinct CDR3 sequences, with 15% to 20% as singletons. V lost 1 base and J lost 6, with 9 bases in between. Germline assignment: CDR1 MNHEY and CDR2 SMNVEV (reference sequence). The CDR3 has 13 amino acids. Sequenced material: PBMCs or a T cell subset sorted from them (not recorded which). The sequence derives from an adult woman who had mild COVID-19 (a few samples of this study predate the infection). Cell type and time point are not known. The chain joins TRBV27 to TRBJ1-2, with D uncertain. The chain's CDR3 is CASSLLGKHGYTF. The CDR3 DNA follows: TGTGCCAGCAGTTTATTGGGAAAACATGGCTACACCTTC.